This T cell receptor beta chain comes out of a study of blood T cell repertoires in COVID-19. Overall study: The samples span acute and convalescent COVID-19 from the United States, Italy and Spain.

TCRdb's table, derived via immunoSEQ multiplex PCR, lists solely in-frame clones and lacks some. Here the sample spans 380,000 or so clones, over 75% being singletons. Donors of Cohort 3 who recovered were those that had two negative PCRs, clearance, or symptom resolution. The CDR3 is 17 amino acids. Per the germline V gene, CDR1 is GTSNPN and CDR2 is SVGIG (reference sequence). V was pared by 4 bases and J by 6 bases, with 20 bases of the junction left unmatched. The receptor comes from a man aged 30-40 years who had recovered from COVID-19. This chain connects TRBV30 to TRBJ1-2; the match to TRBD1 covers 7 bases. The sample comprised PBMCs or T cells enriched from blood (not recorded which). The chain's CDR3 is CAWMSVGTAKMRNGYTF. CDR3 coding DNA: TGTGCCTGGATGTCCGTGGGGACAGCCAAAATGCGGAATGGCTACACCTTC.